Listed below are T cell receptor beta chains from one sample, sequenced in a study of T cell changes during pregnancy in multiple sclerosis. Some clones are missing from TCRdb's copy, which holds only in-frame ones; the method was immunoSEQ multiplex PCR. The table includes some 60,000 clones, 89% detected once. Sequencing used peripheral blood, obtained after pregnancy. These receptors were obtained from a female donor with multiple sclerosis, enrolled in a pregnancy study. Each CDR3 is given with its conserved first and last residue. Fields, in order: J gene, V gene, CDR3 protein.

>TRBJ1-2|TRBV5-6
CASSSDSPYGYTF
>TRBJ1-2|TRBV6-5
CASSLRQGAEYGYTF
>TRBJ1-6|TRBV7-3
CASSLGDRRSPLHF
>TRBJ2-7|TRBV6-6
CASSYLQGAYEQYF
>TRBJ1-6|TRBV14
CASSRGLSNSPLHF
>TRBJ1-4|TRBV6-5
CATAPTGGVEKLFF
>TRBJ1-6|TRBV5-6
CASSRTPLGGNSPLHF
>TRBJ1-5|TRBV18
CASSPSMTTPTEPQHF
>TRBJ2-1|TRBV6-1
CASNPGQDNEQFF
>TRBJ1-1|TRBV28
CASSRRTVGNTEAFF
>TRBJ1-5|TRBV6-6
CASSQPGVEQPQHF
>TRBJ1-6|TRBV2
CASSDDRGGNSPLHF
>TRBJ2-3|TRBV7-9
CASIAGGDTQYF
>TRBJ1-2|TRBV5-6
CASSLGASYGYTF
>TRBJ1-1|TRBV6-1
CASRYRVSTEAFF
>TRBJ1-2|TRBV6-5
CASSYSRTGDSYGYTF
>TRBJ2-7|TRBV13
CASSLVGTRGPYF
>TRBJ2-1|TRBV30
CAWARGSGTIKNEQFF
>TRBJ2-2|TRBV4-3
CASSQDHSGAEGELFF
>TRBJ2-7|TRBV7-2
CASSFSGAEDEQYF
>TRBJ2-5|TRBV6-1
CASSELAGGGETQYF
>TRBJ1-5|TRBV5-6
CASSLGPSNQPQHF
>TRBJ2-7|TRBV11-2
CASSSGLAGVSYEQYF
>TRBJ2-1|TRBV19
CASSIRTAEDEQFF
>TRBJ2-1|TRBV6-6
CASSFLGQGRFF
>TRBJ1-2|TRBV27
CASCPGFRSSNYGYTF
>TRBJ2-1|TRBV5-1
CASSPSGGIWEGEQFF
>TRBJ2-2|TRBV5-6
CASSRPGLASTGELFF